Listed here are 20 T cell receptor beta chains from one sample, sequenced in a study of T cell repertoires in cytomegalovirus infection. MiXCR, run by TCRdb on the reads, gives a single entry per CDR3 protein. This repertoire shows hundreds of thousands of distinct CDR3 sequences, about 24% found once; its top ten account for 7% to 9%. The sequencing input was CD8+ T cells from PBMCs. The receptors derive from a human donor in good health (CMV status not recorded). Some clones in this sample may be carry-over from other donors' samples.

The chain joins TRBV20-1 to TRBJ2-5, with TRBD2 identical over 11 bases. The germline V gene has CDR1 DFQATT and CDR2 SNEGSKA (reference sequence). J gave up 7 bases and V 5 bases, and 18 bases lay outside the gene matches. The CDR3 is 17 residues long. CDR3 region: CSAPLPLLAGGLRTQYF. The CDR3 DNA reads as TGCAGTGCTCCATTACCTCTTCTAGCGGGGGGTTTACGGACCCAGTACTTC.

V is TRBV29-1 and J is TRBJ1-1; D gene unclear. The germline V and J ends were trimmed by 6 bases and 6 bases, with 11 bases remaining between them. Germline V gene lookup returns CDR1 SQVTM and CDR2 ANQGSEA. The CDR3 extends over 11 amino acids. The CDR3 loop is CSVFRGPEAFF. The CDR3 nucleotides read TGCAGCGTGTTCCGAGGGCCTGAAGCTTTCTTT.

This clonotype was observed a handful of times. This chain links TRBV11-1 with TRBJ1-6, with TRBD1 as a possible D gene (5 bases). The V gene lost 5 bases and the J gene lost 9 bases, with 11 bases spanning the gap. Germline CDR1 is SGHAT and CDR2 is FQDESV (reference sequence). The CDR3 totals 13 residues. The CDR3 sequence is CASSQGLVSPLHF. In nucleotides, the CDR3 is TGTGCCAGCAGCCAGGGACTAGTTTCACCCCTCCACTTT.

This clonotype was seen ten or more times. This chain's CDR3 is CASSFRLWTGSMDTGELFF. The CDR3 DNA reads as TGTGCCAGCAGCTTCCGACTTTGGACAGGGAGCATGGACACCGGGGAGCTGTTTTTT. This chain uses TRBV7-6 with TRBJ2-2; TRBD1 agrees at 8 bases. The CDR3 is made up of 19 amino acids. Trimming at V came to 3 bases and at J to 3 bases, leaving 15 bases not matched to a gene. Germline CDR1 SGHVS, CDR2 FNYEAQ. The whole variable domain, filled in from reference TRBV7-6 and TRBJ2-2, reads GAGVSQSPRYKVTKRGQDVALRCDPISGHVSLYWYRQALGQGPEFLTYFNYEAQQDKSGLPNDRFSAERPEGSISTLTIQRTEQRDSAMYRCASSFRLWTGSMDTGELFFGEGSRLTVL.

The CDR3 DNA follows: TGTGCCAGTTCTTCCCGACAGGGACACAATCAGCCCCAGCATTTT. Protein: CASSSRQGHNQPQHF. The chain uses TRBV19 and TRBJ1-5, with 7 nucleotides matching TRBD1. Germline values: CDR1 LNHDA, CDR2 SQIVND (reference sequence). This CDR3 is built from 15 residues. V lost 8 bases, J lost 3 bases, and 10 bases stayed unmatched. The variable domain in full, with the rest retrieved from reference TRBV19 and TRBJ1-5, is DGGITQSPKYLFRKEGQNVTLSCEQNLNHDAMYWYRQDPGQGLRLIYYSQIVNDFQKGDIAEGYSVSREKKESFPLTVTSAQKNPTAFYLCASSSRQGHNQPQHFGDGTRLSIL.

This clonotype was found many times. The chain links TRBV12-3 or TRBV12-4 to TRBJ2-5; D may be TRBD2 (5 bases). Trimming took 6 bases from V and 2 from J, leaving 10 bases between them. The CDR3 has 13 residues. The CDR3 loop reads CASSHGIQETQYF. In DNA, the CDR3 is TGTGCCAGCAGCCACGGGATTCAAGAGACCCAGTACTTC.

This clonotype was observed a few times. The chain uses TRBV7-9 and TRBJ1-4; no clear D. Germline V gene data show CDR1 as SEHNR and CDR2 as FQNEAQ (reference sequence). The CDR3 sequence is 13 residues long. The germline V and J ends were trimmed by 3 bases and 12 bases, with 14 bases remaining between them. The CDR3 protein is CASSFAGTRELFF. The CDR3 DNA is TGTGCCAGCAGCTTCGCGGGAACGAGGGAACTGTTTTTT. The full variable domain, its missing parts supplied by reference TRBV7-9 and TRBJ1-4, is DTGVSQNPRHKITKRGQNVTFRCDPISEHNRLYWYRQTLGQGPEFLTYFQNEAQLEKSRLLSDRFSAERPKGSFSTLEIQRTEQGDSAMYLCASSFAGTRELFFGSGTQLSVL.

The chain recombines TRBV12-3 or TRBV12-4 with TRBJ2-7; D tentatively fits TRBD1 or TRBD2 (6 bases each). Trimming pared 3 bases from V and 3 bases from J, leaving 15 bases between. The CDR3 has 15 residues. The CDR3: CASSFKGGKFYEQYF. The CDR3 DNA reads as TGTGCCAGCAGTTTTAAGGGGGGCAAGTTCTACGAGCAGTACTTC.

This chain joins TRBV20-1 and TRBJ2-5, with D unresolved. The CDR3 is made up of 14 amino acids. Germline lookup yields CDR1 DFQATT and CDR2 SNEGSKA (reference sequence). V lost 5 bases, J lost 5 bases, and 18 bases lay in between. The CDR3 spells CSARPTSEGETQYF. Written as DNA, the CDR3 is TGCAGTGCTCGCCCCACATCCGAAGGGGAGACCCAGTACTTC.

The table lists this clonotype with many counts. CDR3 in amino acids: CASSLVADPSTDTQYF. CDR3 nucleotides: TGTGCCAGCAGCTTAGTGGCCGATCCCAGCACAGATACGCAGTATTTT. This chain uses TRBV7-8 with TRBJ2-3; no clear D. CDR3 length: 16 residues. Germline assignment: CDR1 SGHVS and CDR2 FQNEAQ. V lost 1 base, J lost 0 bases, and 11 bases lay in between.

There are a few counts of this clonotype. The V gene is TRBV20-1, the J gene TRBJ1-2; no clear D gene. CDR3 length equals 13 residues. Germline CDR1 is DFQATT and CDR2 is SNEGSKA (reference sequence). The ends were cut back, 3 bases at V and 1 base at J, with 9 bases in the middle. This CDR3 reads CSARMVDNYGYTF. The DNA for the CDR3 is TGCAGTGCTAGGATGGTAGATAACTATGGCTACACCTTC.

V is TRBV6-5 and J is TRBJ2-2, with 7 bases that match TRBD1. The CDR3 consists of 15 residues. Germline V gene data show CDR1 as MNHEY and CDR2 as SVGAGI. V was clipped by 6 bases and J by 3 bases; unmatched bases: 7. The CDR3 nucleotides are TGTGCCAGCAGACCTCGGGACAGCTACACCGGGGAGCTGTTTTTT. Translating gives CASRPRDSYTGELFF.

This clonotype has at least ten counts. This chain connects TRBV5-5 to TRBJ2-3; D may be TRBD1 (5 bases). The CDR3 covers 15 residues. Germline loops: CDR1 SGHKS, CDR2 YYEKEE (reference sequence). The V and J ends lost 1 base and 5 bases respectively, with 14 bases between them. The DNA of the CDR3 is TGTGCCAGCAGCTTGACCGAACTCCAGGGAGATACGCAGTATTTT. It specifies CASSLTELQGDTQYF.

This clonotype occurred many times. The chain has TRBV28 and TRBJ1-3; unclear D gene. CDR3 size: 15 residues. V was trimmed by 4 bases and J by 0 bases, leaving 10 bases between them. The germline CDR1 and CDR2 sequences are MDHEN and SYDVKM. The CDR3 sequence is CASSYGPNSGNTIYF. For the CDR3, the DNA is TGTGCCAGCAGTTATGGTCCGAACTCTGGAAACACCATATATTTT.

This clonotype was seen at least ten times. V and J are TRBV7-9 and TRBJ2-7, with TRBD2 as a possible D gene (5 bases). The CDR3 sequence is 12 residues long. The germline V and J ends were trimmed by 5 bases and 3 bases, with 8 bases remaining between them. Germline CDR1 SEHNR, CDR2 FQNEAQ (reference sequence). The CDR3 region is CASSAGDYEQYF. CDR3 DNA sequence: TGTGCCAGCAGCGCCGGGGACTACGAGCAGTACTTC.

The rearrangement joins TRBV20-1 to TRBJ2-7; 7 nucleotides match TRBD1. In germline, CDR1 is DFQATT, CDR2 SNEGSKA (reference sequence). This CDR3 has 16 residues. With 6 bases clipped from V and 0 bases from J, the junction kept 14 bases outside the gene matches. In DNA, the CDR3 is TGCAGTGCCCCCCAAAGACAGGGTCTAAGCTCCTACGAGCAGTACTTC. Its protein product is CSAPQRQGLSSYEQYF.

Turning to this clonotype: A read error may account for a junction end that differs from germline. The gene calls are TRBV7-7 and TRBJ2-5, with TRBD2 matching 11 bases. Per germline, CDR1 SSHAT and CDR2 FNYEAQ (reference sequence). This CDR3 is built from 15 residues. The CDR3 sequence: CASSLGTSGKETQYF. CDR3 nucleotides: TGTGCTAGCAGCCTTGGGACTAGCGGTAAAGAGACCCAGTACTTC.

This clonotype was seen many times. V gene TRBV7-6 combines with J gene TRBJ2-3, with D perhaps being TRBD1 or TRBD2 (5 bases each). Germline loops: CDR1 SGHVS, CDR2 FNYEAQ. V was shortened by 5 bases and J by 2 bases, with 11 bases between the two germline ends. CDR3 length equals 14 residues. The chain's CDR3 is CASSPRDLTDTQYF. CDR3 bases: TGTGCCAGCAGCCCCAGGGACCTCACAGATACGCAGTATTTT.

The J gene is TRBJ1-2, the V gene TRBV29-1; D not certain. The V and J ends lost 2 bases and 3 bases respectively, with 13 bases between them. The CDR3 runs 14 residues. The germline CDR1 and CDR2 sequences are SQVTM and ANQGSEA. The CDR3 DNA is TGCAGCGTTGAACCGTTAGATAAGGACTATGGCTACACCTTC. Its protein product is CSVEPLDKDYGYTF.

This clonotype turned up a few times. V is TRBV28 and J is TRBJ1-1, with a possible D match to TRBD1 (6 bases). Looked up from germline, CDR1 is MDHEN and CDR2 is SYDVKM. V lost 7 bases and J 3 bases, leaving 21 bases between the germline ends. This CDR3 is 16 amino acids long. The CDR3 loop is CASIPTGLPRDTEAFF. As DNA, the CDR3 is TGTGCCAGCATTCCGACAGGTCTGCCCCGAGACACTGAAGCTTTCTTT.